Sequencing of this T cell receptor (beta chain) was carried out in a study of T-cell reconstitution after alpha-beta-depleted transplantation in children. V was pared by 4 bases and J by 5 bases, with 12 bases between. CDR1 is SGHRS and CDR2 is YFSETQ in the germline V gene. CDR3 size: 13 residues. A TCRbeta library incorporating unique molecular identifiers was prepared. TCRdb analysed the PCR reads with MiXCR anew, one entry per CDR3 protein. In the table there are approximately 97,000 distinct CDR3 sequences, 7.5% to 9% of which are singletons. There are many counts of this clonotype. V usage is TRBV5-1 and J usage is TRBJ2-5; D gene unclear. Material: PBMCs, obtained before TCRalphabeta/CD19-depleted stem cell transplant. This sequence originates from a boy between 2 and 10 years old with acute lymphoblastic leukemia, due to receive a stem cell transplant. CDR3 nucleotide sequence: TGCGCCAGCAGCCGAGACATGTGGGAGACCCAGTACTTC. Encoded protein: CASSRDMWETQYF.